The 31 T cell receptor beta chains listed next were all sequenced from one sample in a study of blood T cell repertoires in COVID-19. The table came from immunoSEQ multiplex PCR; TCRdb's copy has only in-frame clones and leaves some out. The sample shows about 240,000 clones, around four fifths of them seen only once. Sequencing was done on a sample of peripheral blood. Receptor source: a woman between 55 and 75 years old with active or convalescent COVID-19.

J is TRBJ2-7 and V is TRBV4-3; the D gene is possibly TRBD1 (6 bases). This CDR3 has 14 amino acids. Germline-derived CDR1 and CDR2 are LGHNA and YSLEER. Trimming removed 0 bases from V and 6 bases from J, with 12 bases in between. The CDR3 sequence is CASSQETGHGEQYF. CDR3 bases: TGCGCCAGCAGCCAAGAAACAGGGCACGGCGAGCAGTACTTC.

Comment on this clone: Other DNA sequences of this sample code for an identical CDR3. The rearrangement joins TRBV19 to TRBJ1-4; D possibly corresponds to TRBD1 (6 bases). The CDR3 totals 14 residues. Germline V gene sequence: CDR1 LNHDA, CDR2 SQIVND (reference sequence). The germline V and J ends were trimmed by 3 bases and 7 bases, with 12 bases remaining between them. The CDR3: CASSILTGGEKLFF. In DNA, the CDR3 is TGTGCCAGTAGTATTTTGACAGGCGGTGAAAAACTGTTTTTT.

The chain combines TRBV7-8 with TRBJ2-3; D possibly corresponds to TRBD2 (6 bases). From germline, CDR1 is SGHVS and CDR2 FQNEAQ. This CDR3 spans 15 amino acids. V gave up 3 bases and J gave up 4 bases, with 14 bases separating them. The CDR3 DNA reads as TGTGCCAGCAGCTTTGTAACGGGCGGGGCAGATACGCAGTATTTT. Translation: CASSFVTGGADTQYF.

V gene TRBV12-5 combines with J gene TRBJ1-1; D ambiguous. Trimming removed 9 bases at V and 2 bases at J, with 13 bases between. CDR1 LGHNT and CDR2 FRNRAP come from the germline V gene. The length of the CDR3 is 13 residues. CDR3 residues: CASPARKNTEAFF. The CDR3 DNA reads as TGTGCTAGCCCGGCCAGGAAAAACACTGAAGCTTTCTTT.

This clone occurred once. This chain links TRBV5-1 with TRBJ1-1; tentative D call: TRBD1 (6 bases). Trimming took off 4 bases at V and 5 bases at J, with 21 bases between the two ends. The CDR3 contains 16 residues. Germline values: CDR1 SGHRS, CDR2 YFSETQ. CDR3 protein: CASSPGTLIRGTEAFF. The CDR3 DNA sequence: TGCGCCAGCAGCCCGGGGACATTAATCAGGGGTACTGAAGCTTTCTTT.

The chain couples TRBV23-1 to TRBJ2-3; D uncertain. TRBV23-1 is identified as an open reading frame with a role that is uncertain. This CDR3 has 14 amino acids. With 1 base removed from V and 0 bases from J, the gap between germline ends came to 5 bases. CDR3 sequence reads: CASSQLQSTDTQYF. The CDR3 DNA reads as TGCGCCAGCAGTCAATTGCAGAGCACAGATACGCAGTATTTT.

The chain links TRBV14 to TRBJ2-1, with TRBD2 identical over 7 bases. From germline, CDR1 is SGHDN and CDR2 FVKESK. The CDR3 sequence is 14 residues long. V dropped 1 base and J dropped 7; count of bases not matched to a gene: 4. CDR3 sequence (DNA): TGTGCCAGCAGCCAAGCCCTAGCGGCTAATGAGCAGTTCTTC. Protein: CASSQALAANEQFF.

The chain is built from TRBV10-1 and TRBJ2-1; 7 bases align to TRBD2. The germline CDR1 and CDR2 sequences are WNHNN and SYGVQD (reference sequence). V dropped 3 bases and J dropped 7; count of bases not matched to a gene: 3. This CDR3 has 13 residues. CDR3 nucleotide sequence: TGCGCCAGCAGTGAAAGGGAGGGGAATGAGCAGTTCTTC. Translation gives CASSEREGNEQFF.

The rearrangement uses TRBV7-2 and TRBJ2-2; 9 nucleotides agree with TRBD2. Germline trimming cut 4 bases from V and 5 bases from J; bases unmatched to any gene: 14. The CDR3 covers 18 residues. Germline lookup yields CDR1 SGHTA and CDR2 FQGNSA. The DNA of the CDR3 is TGTGCCAGCAGCTCCCAGGCGGTAGCGGGGGTGAGGACCGGGGAGCTGTTTTTT. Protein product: CASSSQAVAGVRTGELFF.

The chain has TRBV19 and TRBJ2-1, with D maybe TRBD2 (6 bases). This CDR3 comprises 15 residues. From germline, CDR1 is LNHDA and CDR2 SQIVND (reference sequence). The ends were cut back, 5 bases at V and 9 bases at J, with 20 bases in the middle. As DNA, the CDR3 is TGTGCCAGTAGTCGGGACTCGTTCTCGAGGGGTGAGCAGTTCTTC. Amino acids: CASSRDSFSRGEQFF.

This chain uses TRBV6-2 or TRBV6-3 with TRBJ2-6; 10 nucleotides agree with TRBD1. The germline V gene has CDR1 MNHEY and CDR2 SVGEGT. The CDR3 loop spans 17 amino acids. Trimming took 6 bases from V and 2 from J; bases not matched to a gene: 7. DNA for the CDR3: TGTGCCAGCAGCCTCAGACAGGGGGCGGCTGGGGCCAACGTCCTGACTTTC. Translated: CASSLRQGAAGANVLTF.

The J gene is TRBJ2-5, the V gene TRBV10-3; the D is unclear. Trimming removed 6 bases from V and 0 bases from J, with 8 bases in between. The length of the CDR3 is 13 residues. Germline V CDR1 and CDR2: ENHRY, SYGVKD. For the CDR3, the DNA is TGTGCCATCAGCTACAGCAACCAAGAGACCCAGTACTTC. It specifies CAISYSNQETQYF.

CDR3 loop: CASSIQRGDEQYF. In nucleotides, the CDR3 is TGTGCCAGTAGTATACAAAGGGGCGACGAGCAGTACTTC. The rearrangement joins TRBV19 to TRBJ2-7, with a tentative D call TRBD1 (5 bases). Looked up from germline, CDR1 is LNHDA and CDR2 is SQIVND (reference sequence). CDR3 length: 13 amino acids. The V gene lost 2 bases and the J gene lost 5 bases, with 10 bases spanning the gap.

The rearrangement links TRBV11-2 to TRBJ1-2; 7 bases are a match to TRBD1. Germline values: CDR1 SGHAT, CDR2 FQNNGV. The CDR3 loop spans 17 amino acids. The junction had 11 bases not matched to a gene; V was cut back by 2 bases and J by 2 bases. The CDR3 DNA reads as TGTGCCAGCAGCTTATTGACAGGGAAGAAGGGAAACTATGGCTACACCTTC. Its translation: CASSLLTGKKGNYGYTF.

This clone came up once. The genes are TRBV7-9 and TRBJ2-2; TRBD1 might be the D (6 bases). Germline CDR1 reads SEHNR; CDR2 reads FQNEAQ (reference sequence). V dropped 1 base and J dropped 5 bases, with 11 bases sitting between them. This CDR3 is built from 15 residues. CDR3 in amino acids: CASSLEYRVTGELFF. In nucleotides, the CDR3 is TGTGCCAGCAGCTTAGAGTACAGGGTTACCGGGGAGCTGTTTTTT.

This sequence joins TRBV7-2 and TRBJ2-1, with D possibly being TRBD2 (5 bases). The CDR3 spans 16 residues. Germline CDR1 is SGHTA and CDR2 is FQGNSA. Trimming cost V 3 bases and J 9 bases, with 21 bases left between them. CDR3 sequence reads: CASSLEDWPPKCEQFF. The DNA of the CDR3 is TGTGCCAGCAGCTTGGAGGACTGGCCCCCTAAGTGTGAGCAGTTCTTC.

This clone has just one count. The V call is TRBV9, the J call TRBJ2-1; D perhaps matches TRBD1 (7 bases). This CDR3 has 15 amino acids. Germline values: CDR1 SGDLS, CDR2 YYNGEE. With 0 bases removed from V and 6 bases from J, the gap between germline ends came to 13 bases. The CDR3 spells CASSVVAGQPNEQFF. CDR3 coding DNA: TGTGCCAGCAGCGTAGTTGCGGGACAGCCCAATGAGCAGTTCTTC.

The CDR3 region has the DNA TGTGCCAGCAGTCGAATGGGGACAGGGGTTGGCAATCAGCCCCAGCATTTT. This translates into CASSRMGTGVGNQPQHF. The chain employs TRBV2 and TRBJ1-5, with 10 bases lining up with TRBD1. This CDR3 region has 17 residues. CDR1 SNHLY and CDR2 FYNNEI come from the germline V gene. Trimming cost V 5 bases and J 2 bases; bases outside gene matches: 9.

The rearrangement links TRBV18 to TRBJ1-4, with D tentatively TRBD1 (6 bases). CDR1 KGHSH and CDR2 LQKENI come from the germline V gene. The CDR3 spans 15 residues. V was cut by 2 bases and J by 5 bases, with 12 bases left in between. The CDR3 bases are TGTGCCAGCTCACCAGGCGACAGGCTAAATGAAAAACTGTTTTTT. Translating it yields CASSPGDRLNEKLFF.

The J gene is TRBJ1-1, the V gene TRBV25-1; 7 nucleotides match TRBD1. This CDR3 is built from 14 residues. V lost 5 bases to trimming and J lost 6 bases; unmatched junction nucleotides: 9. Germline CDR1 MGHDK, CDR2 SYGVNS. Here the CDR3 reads CASSSQRGGSEAFF. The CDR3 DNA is TGTGCCAGCAGTTCGCAAAGAGGGGGCTCTGAAGCTTTCTTT.

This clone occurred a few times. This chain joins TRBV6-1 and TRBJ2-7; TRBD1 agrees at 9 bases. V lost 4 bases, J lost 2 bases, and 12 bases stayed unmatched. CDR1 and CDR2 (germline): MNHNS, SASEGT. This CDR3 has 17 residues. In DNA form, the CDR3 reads TGTGCCAGCAGTGCCTACCAAGCCGGGACAGGGACCTACGAGCAGTACTTC. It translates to CASSAYQAGTGTYEQYF.

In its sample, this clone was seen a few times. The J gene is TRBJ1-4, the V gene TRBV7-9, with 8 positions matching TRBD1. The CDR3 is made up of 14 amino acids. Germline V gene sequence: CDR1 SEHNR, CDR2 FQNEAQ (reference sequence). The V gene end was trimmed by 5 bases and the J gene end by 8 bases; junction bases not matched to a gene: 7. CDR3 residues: CASSLGTGEEKLFF. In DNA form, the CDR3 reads TGTGCCAGCAGCCTCGGGACAGGAGAAGAAAAACTGTTTTTT.

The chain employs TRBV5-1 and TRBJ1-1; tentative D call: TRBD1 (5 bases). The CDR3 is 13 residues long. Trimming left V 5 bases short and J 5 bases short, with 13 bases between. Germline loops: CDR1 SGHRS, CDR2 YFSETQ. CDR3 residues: CASRRDFQTEAFF. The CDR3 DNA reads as TGCGCCAGCAGGCGGGACTTCCAAACTGAAGCTTTCTTT.

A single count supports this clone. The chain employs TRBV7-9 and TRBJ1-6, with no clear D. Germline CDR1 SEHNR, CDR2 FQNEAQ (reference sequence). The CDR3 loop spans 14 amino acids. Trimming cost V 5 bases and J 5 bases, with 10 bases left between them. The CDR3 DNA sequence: TGTGCCAGCAGCCCCGACGGAGATAATTCACCCCTCCACTTT. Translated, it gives CASSPDGDNSPLHF.

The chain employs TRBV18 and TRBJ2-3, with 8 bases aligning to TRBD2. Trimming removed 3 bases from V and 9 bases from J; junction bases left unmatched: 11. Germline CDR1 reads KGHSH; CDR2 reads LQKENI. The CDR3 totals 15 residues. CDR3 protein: CASSPGTRKSGTQYF. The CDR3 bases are TGTGCCAGCTCACCCGGGACTAGGAAATCGGGGACGCAGTATTTT.

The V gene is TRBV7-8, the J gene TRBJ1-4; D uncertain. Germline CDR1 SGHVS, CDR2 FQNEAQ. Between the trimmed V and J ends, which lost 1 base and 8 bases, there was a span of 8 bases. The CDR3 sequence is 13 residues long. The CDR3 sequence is CASSLVLEEKLFF. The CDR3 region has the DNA TGTGCCAGCAGCTTAGTCTTGGAGGAAAAACTGTTTTTT.

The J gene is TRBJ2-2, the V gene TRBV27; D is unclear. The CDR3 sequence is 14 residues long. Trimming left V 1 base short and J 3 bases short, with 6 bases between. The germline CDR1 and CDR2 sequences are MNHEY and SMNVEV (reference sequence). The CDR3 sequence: CASSLFPDTGELFF. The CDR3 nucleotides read TGTGCCAGCAGTTTATTCCCGGACACCGGGGAGCTGTTTTTT.

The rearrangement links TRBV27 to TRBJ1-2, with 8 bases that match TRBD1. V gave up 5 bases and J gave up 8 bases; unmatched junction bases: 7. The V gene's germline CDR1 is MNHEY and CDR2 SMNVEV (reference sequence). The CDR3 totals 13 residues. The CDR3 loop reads CASSTRTGHGYTF. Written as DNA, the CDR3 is TGTGCCAGCAGTACGAGGACAGGGCACGGCTACACCTTC.

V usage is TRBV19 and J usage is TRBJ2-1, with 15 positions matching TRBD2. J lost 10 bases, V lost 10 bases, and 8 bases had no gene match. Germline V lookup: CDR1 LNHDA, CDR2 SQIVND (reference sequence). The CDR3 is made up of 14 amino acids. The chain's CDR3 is CATHRGTSGGEQFF. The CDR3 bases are TGTGCCACCCACCGAGGGACTAGCGGGGGGGAGCAGTTCTTC.

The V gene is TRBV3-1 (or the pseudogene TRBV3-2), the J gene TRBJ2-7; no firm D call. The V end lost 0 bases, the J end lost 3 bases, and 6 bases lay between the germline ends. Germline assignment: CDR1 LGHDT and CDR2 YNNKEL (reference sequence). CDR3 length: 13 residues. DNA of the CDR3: TGTGCCAGCAGCCAAGACAGGCGCTACGAGCAGTACTTC. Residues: CASSQDRRYEQYF.

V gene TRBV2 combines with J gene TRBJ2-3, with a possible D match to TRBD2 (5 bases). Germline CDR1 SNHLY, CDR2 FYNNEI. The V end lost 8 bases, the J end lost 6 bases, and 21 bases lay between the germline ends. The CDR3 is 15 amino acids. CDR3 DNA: TGTGCCAGCCGTAGGGAGCGCTCCACCAGGGATACGCAGTATTTT. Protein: CASRRERSTRDTQYF.